Listed here are 9 T cell receptor beta chains from one sample, sequenced in a study of cytomegalovirus exposure and HLA in healthy donors. Both 60 Vbeta primers and 13 Jbeta primers went into the PCR. Profiling relied on immunoSEQ multiplex PCR, and the TCRdb table lists in-frame clones only, not all of them. The sample records some 90,000 clones, roughly 72% being singletons. Sample: PBMCs. These TCRs come from a man aged 25 to 40 in good health and CMV-seropositive.

The V gene is TRBV28, the J gene TRBJ1-4; TRBD1 is a possible D gene (5 bases). V shed 4 bases and J shed 2 bases, with 14 bases lying between them. From germline, CDR1 is MDHEN and CDR2 SYDVKM. The CDR3 is made up of 16 amino acids. The CDR3 DNA follows: TGTGCCAGCAGTTGCAGGGAACCTGCGACTAATGAAAAACTGTTTTTT. Encoded protein: CASSCREPATNEKLFF.

The chain uses TRBV28 and TRBJ2-7; possibly TRBD1 for D (6 bases). The ends were cut back, 7 bases at V and 2 bases at J, with 18 bases in the middle. CDR1 and CDR2 from the germline V gene are MDHEN and SYDVKM. CDR3 length: 15 amino acids. The CDR3 here is CASTRGQSSTYEQYF. CDR3 in DNA: TGTGCCAGCACTCGAGGACAGTCCTCTACCTACGAGCAGTACTTC. Full variable domain (outside the CDR3, taken from reference TRBV28 and TRBJ2-7): DVKVTQSSRYLVKRTGEKVFLECVQDMDHENMFWYRQDPGLGLRLIYFSYDVKMKEKGDIPEGYSVSREKKERFSLILESASTNQTSMYLCASTRGQSSTYEQYFGPGTRLTVT.

The gene calls are TRBV4-1 and TRBJ1-6; a weak D match, TRBD1 (5 bases). Trimming stripped 0 bases from V and 4 bases from J, with 10 bases between. Per germline, CDR1 MGHRA and CDR2 YSYEKL. The CDR3 runs to 16 residues. CDR3 in DNA: TGCGCCAGCAGCCAAGATAGGGCAGGGTATAATTCACCCCTCCACTTT. It yields the protein CASSQDRAGYNSPLHF.

This clone appeared a single time. V and J are TRBV6-6 and TRBJ1-1; 7 bases agree with TRBD1. The CDR3 spans 14 residues. The V gene's germline CDR1 is MNHNY and CDR2 SVGAGI (reference sequence). V lost 6 bases and J lost 3; bases outside the gene matches: 7. The CDR3 sequence: CASREGQTHTEAFF. The CDR3 region has the DNA TGTGCCAGCAGGGAGGGACAGACTCACACTGAAGCTTTCTTT.

The chain uses TRBV4-1 and TRBJ2-7; 11 positions match TRBD2. The CDR3 length is 16 residues. Germline CDR1 MGHRA, CDR2 YSYEKL. Trimming took 2 bases from V and 1 from J; bases not matched to a gene: 4. CDR3: CASSQKLAGDSYEQYV. For the CDR3, the DNA is TGCGCCAGCAGCCAAAAACTAGCGGGGGATTCCTACGAGCAGTACGTC.

The chain couples TRBV7-9 to TRBJ2-1; 10 bases align to TRBD1. The germline gives CDR1 SEHNR, CDR2 FQNEAQ (reference sequence). Trimming at V came to 4 bases and at J to 5 bases, leaving 5 bases not matched to a gene. The CDR3 is 15 amino acids. The CDR3 here is CASSSGQGLNNEQFF. The CDR3 nucleotides read TGTGCCAGCAGCTCGGGACAGGGGCTCAACAATGAGCAGTTCTTC.

The chain has TRBV5-1 and TRBJ2-7, with TRBD1 identical over 9 bases. The trim removed 4 bases at V and 5 bases at J, leaving 10 bases unmatched. Germline V gives CDR1 SGHRS, CDR2 YFSETQ. The CDR3 length is 15 residues. CDR3 in DNA: TGCGCCAGCAGCGTCGTGAACAGGGGGCACCACGAGCAGTACTTC. It is translated as CASSVVNRGHHEQYF.

This clone was recorded a few times. The V gene is TRBV4-3, the J gene TRBJ2-5; TRBD2 aligns across 8 bases. This CDR3 is built from 15 residues. Germline V gene data show CDR1 as LGHNA and CDR2 as YSLEER. With V trimmed by 4 bases and J by 4 bases, 8 bases remained unmatched. Written as DNA, the CDR3 is TGCGCCAGCAGCCGGTTCGCGGGGGGAGGAGAGACCCAGTACTTC. Protein product: CASSRFAGGGETQYF.

This chain links TRBV7-8 with TRBJ1-5, with unresolved D. V lost 2 bases and J 6 bases, leaving 8 bases between the germline ends. This CDR3 is 13 amino acids long. In germline, CDR1 is SGHVS, CDR2 FQNEAQ. DNA for the CDR3: TGTGCCAGCAGCTTACGGGGAACTCAGCCCCAGCATTTT. Protein sequence: CASSLRGTQPQHF.